The present TCR beta chain was sequenced within a study of siplizumab effects on memory and regulatory T cells. Study-wide points: Naive or memory phenotype was unassignable for roughly 75-96% of proliferating CD4+ or CD8+ clones. Fewer alloreactive sequences mapped to unstimulated CD4+ memory cells under siplizumab.

Germline V gene lookup returns CDR1 MNHNS and CDR2 SASEGT. Trimming stripped 8 bases from V and 3 bases from J, with 11 bases between. The CDR3 has 12 amino acids. TCRdb's table, derived via immunoSEQ multiplex PCR, lists solely in-frame clones and lacks some. Found here are 98,000 or so clones, 93% of them singletons; the top ten hold 0.62%. With regard to this clone: Its antigen is not identified.

The chain is built from TRBV6-1 and TRBJ2-7; no clear D. Input material: Tregs sorted from blood. The origin of this receptor is a human donor in good health. The CDR3 coding sequence is TGTGCCAGCTACAGCGACGTCTACGAGCAGTACTTC. This sequence encodes CASYSDVYEQYF.